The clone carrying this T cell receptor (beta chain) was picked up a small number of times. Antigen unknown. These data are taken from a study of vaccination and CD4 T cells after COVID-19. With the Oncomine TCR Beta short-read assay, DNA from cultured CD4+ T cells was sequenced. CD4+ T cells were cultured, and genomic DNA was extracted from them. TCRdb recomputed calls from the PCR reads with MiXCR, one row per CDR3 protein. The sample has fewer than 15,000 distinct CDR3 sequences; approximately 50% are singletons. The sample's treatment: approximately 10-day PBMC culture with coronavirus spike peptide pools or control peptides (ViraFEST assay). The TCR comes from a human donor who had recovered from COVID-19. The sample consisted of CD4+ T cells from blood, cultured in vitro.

CDR3 protein: CASSAYRVGSTGELFF. CDR3 bases: TGTGCCAGCAGTGCATACAGGGTAGGGTCCACCGGGGAGCTGTTTTTT. This chain uses TRBV6-1 with TRBJ2-2, with D possibly being TRBD1 (6 bases). The CDR3 contains 16 residues. CDR1 is MNHNS, CDR2 SASEGT, per germline. V lost 4 bases and J lost 4, with 16 bases in between.